This passage covers 14 T cell receptor beta chains from one sample sequenced in a study of cytotoxic CD8 clonotypes in ibrutinib-treated CLL. TCRdb keeps only in-frame clones here, not all; method: immunoSEQ multiplex PCR. The data hold around 310,000 clones, with roughly 80% observed a single time. The sample was PBMCs, taken before ibrutinib treatment. Receptors originate from a human donor with chronic lymphocytic leukemia.

The chain joins TRBV5-1 to TRBJ1-1; D uncertain. Germline values: CDR1 SGHRS, CDR2 YFSETQ. The CDR3 spans 13 residues. The ends were cut back, 5 bases at V and 0 bases at J, with 8 bases in the middle. The CDR3 loop is CASRSDVNTEAFF. CDR3 nucleotide sequence: TGCGCCAGCAGATCCGACGTGAACACTGAAGCTTTCTTT. Filled out from reference TRBV5-1 and TRBJ1-1, the complete variable domain reads KAGVTQTPRYLIKTRGQQVTLSCSPISGHRSVSWYQQTPGQGLQFLFEYFSETQRNKGNFPGRFSGRQFSNSRSEMNVSTLELGDSALYLCASRSDVNTEAFFGQGTRLTVV.

The chain recombines TRBV7-2 with TRBJ2-6, with D unresolved. Germline V CDR1 and CDR2: SGHTA, FQGNSA. This CDR3 is 15 amino acids long. Trimming took 5 bases from V and 0 from J, leaving 8 bases between them. Here the CDR3 reads CASSPQSSGANVLTF. The CDR3 DNA reads TGTGCCAGCAGCCCACAGAGCTCTGGGGCCAACGTCCTGACTTTC.

The V gene is TRBV6-1, the J gene TRBJ2-7; either TRBD1 or TRBD2 may fit D (5 bases each). Trimming removed 3 bases at V and 0 bases at J, with 18 bases between. Germline CDR1 and CDR2: MNHNS and SASEGT. The CDR3 runs to 17 residues. CDR3 protein: CASSDIIVEGSSYEQYF. The CDR3 bases are TGTGCCAGCAGTGATATTATAGTTGAGGGGAGCTCCTACGAGCAGTACTTC.

The V call is TRBV6-5, the J call TRBJ1-1; TRBD1 is a possible D gene (6 bases). V dropped 2 bases and J dropped 1 base, with 8 bases sitting between them. Germline V gene sequence: CDR1 MNHEY, CDR2 SVGAGI. The length of the CDR3 is 14 residues. This CDR3 is CASSYGGRNTEAFF. Here the CDR3 DNA reads TGTGCCAGCAGTTACGGGGGGCGGAACACTGAAGCTTTCTTT.

The chain recombines TRBV6-5 with TRBJ2-7; D unclear. Per the germline V gene, CDR1 is MNHEY and CDR2 is SVGAGI. V lost 6 bases, J lost 7 bases, and 16 bases lay in between. This CDR3 spans 13 amino acids. The CDR3 sequence: CASSRTRTLEQYF. The CDR3 coding sequence is TGTGCCAGCAGCCGCACTCGAACTCTGGAGCAGTACTTC.

This clone was observed a handful of times. The CDR3 protein is CASSYSGINQPQHF. The CDR3 DNA sequence: TGTGCCAGCAGTTACTCGGGGATAAATCAGCCCCAGCATTTT. The chain is built from TRBV6-5 and TRBJ1-5; D is ambiguous. This CDR3 is built from 14 residues. Germline V gene lookup returns CDR1 MNHEY and CDR2 SVGAGI. Trimming removed 0 bases from V and 4 bases from J, with 7 bases in between.

This clone was found a few times. The V and J genes are TRBV4-1 and TRBJ1-5; D is unresolved. V dropped 1 base and J dropped 3 bases, with 7 bases sitting between them. Germline V gives CDR1 MGHRA, CDR2 YSYEKL. The CDR3 runs 14 residues. The CDR3 DNA reads as TGCGCCAGCAGCCAAGGAGCTTTCAATCAGCCCCAGCATTTT. It specifies CASSQGAFNQPQHF.

The gene calls are TRBV9 and TRBJ1-4; D perhaps matches TRBD1 (5 bases). CDR3 length: 14 amino acids. The germline V and J ends were trimmed by 0 bases and 4 bases, with 7 bases remaining between them. Per germline, CDR1 SGDLS and CDR2 YYNGEE. The CDR3 spells CASSVVGGNEKLFF. CDR3 DNA: TGTGCCAGCAGCGTAGTTGGGGGTAATGAAAAACTGTTTTTT.

The CDR3 spells CAWKTRESGVQFF. CDR3 sequence (DNA): TGTGCCTGGAAAACCCGGGAGAGCGGAGTGCAGTTCTTC. The chain joins TRBV30 to TRBJ2-1; maybe TRBD2 (6 bases). Germline V CDR1 and CDR2: GTSNPN, SVGIG (reference sequence). V dropped 4 bases and J dropped 12 bases, with 19 bases sitting between them. This CDR3 is 13 amino acids long.

The chain employs TRBV6-5 and TRBJ2-5; 8 bases align to TRBD2. Unmatched junction bases numbered 5, after V lost 0 bases and J lost 5 bases. The CDR3 consists of 15 residues. Germline CDR1 MNHEY, CDR2 SVGAGI. CDR3: CASSYSAGGAETQYF. In DNA, the CDR3 is TGTGCCAGCAGTTACTCGGCGGGAGGAGCCGAGACCCAGTACTTC.

This clone was recorded at least ten times. The J gene is TRBJ2-2, the V gene TRBV2; D is uncertain. This CDR3 spans 11 amino acids. Trimming shortened V by 7 bases and J by 2 bases, and 2 bases separated the two germline ends. CDR1 is SNHLY and CDR2 is FYNNEI in the germline V gene. CDR3 amino acids: CASTNTGELFF. Here the CDR3 DNA reads TGTGCCAGCACTAACACCGGGGAGCTGTTTTTT.

The chain links TRBV19 to TRBJ1-1; possible D gene TRBD1, 5 bases. V shed 7 bases and J shed 1 base, with 19 bases lying between them. The V gene's germline CDR1 is LNHDA and CDR2 SQIVND (reference sequence). The CDR3 consists of 16 residues. CDR3: CASISGAARPNTEAFF. CDR3 coding DNA: TGTGCCAGTATTTCCGGGGCAGCGAGGCCGAACACTGAAGCTTTCTTT.

The genes are TRBV6-1 and TRBJ2-3; 9 nucleotides align to TRBD2. J was trimmed by 6 bases and V by 2 bases; bases with no gene match: 6. This CDR3 comprises 15 residues. Per the germline V gene, CDR1 is MNHNS and CDR2 is SASEGT. CDR3 protein: CASSELAGPLDTQYF. As DNA, the CDR3 is TGTGCCAGCAGTGAACTAGCGGGACCCTTGGATACGCAGTATTTT.

V and J are TRBV27 and TRBJ2-3, with 12 bases aligning to TRBD2. Trimming at V came to 6 bases and at J to 2 bases, leaving 3 bases not matched to a gene. The CDR3 has 15 amino acids. Germline CDR1 and CDR2: MNHEY and SMNVEV (reference sequence). CDR3 sequence (DNA): TGTGCCAGCAGACTAGCGGGGGGCCTCACAGATACGCAGTATTTT. It specifies CASRLAGGLTDTQYF.